What follows are 3 T cell receptor beta chains derived from one specimen sequenced in a study of PD-1 blockade in classical Hodgkin lymphoma. Here immunoSEQ multiplex PCR was the method, and the copy in TCRdb shows in-frame clones only, minus some. The sample holds approximately 150,000 clones, nearly 80% seen once. There was relapse after autologous stem cell transplantation in every patient, and there was variation in brentuximab vedotin exposure. The input for sequencing was peripheral blood mononuclear cells (PBMCs), taken before the second cycle of nivolumab. Source of these receptors: a human donor with classical Hodgkin lymphoma.

The chain couples TRBV18 to TRBJ2-3, with D perhaps TRBD2 (6 bases). With 0 bases removed from V and 0 bases from J, the gap between germline ends came to 10 bases. The CDR3 consists of 16 residues. CDR1 KGHSH and CDR2 LQKENI come from the germline V gene. The CDR3 DNA follows: TGTGCCAGCTCACCACCGGGTGGGACTAGCACAGATACGCAGTATTTT. This codes for CASSPPGGTSTDTQYF.

The chain combines TRBV6-6 with TRBJ2-2; D is perhaps TRBD2 (6 bases). The ends were cut back, 9 bases at V and 3 bases at J, with 17 bases in the middle. The CDR3 extends over 15 amino acids. Germline loops: CDR1 MNHNY, CDR2 SVGAGI (reference sequence). CDR3 protein: CASASSGRHTGELFF. The CDR3 DNA follows: TGTGCCAGTGCCTCCTCCGGGAGACACACCGGGGAGCTGTTTTTT.

The chain couples TRBV4-3 to TRBJ2-2, with a weak D call TRBD1 (5 bases). Between the trimmed V and J ends, which lost 3 bases and 3 bases, there was a span of 8 bases. Germline V gene sequence: CDR1 LGHNA, CDR2 YSLEER. This CDR3 has 14 residues. CDR3 residues: CASSHGHYTGELFF. The CDR3 coding sequence is TGCGCCAGCAGCCACGGACATTACACCGGGGAGCTGTTTTTT.